This paragraph covers one TCR beta chain sequence. Its antigen is as yet unknown. The sample belongs to a study of T cell repertoires in cytomegalovirus infection. Notes on the study in general: The response measured ex vivo was dominated by TCR beta clonotypes (HLA-C-restricted and CMV-specific).

TCRdb redid the calling of the reads with MiXCR, one entry per CDR3 protein. The sample includes approximately 320,000 distinct CDR3 sequences, 9.5% seen only once; the top ten take roughly 4.5%. Germline CDR1 WNHNN, CDR2 SYGVQD (reference sequence). V gave up 2 bases and J gave up 2 bases, with 16 bases separating them. The CDR3 is 16 residues long. The gene calls are TRBV10-1 and TRBJ2-7; weak D call: TRBD1 (6 bases). Sequencing was carried out using PBMCs. The TCR originated in a human donor in good health (CMV status not recorded). Some clones in this sample may be carry-over from other donors' samples. DNA for the CDR3: TGCGCCAGCAGTGAGAGGCCAGGGGCCAATACCTACGAGCAGTACTTC. Translation: CASSERPGANTYEQYF.